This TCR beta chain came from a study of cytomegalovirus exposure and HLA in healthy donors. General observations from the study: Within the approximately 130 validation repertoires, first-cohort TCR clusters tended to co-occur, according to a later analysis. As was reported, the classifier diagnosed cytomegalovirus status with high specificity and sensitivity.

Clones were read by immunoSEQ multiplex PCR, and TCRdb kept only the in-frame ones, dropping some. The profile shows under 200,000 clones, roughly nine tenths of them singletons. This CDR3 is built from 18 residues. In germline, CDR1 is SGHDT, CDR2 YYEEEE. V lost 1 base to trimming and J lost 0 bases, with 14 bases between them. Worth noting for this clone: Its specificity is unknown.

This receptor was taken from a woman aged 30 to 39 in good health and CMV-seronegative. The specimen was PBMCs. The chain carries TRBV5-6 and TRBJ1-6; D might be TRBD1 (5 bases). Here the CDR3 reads CASSLLQARSSYNSPLHF. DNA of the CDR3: TGTGCCAGCAGCTTGTTACAGGCCAGGAGCTCCTATAATTCACCCCTCCACTTT. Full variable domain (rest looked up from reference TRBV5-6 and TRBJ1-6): DAGVTQSPTHLIKTRGQQVTLRCSPKSGHDTVSWYQQALGQGPQFIFQYYEEEERQRGNFPDRFSGHQFPNYSSELNVNALLLGDSALYLCASSLLQARSSYNSPLHFGNGTRLTVT.